The rows below give T cell receptor beta chains drawn from one sample of a study of a mutant IDH1 vaccine in newly diagnosed glioma. These receptors lack a known antigen. Sequencing used immunoSEQ multiplex PCR; TCRdb keeps in-frame clones, though not all of them. The top ten hold roughly 9.5% of the sample, which has fewer than 75,000 clones, roughly 84% seen once. The material was PBMCs, obtained from a glioma patient whose treatment included an IDH1 peptide vaccine. The source is a woman aged 50 to 60 with glioma. CDR3s include the opening cysteine and the closing phenylalanine or tryptophan. D genes are given only for firm matches. Where a row states a size, it is once, few, many or the class of an expanded clone; other rows omit it.

DNA	CDR3	V	size	J	D
TGTGCCTGGTTTTTGGGGTTAAGGAATGGCTACACCTTC	CAWFLGLRNGYTF	TRBV30	.	TRBJ1-2	.
TGCGCCAGCAGCCAAGATGGCAGGGGGCCTACCTACGAGCAGTACTTC	CASSQDGRGPTYEQYF	TRBV4-3	.	TRBJ2-7	TRBD1
TGTGCCAGCAGTTACTCGGGGGCCGGGGCCAACGTCCTGACTTTC	CASSYSGAGANVLTF	TRBV6-5	.	TRBJ2-6	.
TGTGCCGGAGGACAACGGGAGCTGTTTTTT	CAGGQRELFF	TRBV11-2	.	TRBJ2-2	.
TGTGCCAGCAGCGGCCAGGGGAACACTGAAGCTTTCTTT	CASSGQGNTEAFF	TRBV5-4	once	TRBJ1-1	.
TGTGCCAGCAGCTTAGCTCTCCAAGAGACCCAGTACTTC	CASSLALQETQYF	TRBV13	.	TRBJ2-5	.
TGTGCCAGCAGCCTCAGGGACACCGGGGAGCTGTTTTTT	CASSLRDTGELFF	TRBV7-6	.	TRBJ2-2	.
TGTGCCAGCAGTTATCGGGGTGGAAACACCATATATTTT	CASSYRGGNTIYF	TRBV6-5	.	TRBJ1-3	.
TGTGCCAGCAGCTTTACCACAGCGGATAATCAGCCCCAGCATTTT	CASSFTTADNQPQHF	TRBV11-2	.	TRBJ1-5	.
TGTGCCTGGGAACTATATACGAGGGCTGAAGCTTTCTTT	CAWELYTRAEAFF	TRBV30	.	TRBJ1-1	.
TGTGCCAGCAGCCAAGATATTCGACAGGCTGAGGGCGAGCAGTACTTC	CASSQDIRQAEGEQYF	TRBV4-2	once	TRBJ2-7	.
TGTGCCAGCAGTGAAAACACCATGAACACTGAAGCTTTCTTT	CASSENTMNTEAFF	TRBV2	.	TRBJ1-1	.
TGCAGCGTCGGCGGGCAGGCTTACATGAACACTGAAGCTTTCTTT	CSVGGQAYMNTEAFF	TRBV29-1	.	TRBJ1-1	.